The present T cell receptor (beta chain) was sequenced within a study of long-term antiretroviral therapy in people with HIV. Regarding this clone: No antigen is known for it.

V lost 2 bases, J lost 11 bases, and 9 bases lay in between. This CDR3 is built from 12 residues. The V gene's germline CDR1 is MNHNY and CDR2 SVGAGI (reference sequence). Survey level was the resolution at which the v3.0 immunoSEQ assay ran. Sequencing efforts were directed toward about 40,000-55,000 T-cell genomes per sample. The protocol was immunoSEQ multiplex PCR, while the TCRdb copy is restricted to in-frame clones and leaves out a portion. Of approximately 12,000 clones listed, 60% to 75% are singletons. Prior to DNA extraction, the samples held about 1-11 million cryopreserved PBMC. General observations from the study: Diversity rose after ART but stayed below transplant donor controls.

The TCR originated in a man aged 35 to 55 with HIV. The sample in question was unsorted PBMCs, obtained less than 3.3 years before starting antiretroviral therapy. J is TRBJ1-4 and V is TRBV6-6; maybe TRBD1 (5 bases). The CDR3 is CASSYEGTKLFF. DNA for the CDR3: TGTGCCAGCAGTTACGAGGGGACCAAACTGTTTTTT.